This T cell receptor (beta chain) was retrieved from a study of T-cell reconstitution after alpha-beta-depleted transplantation in children. The length of the CDR3 is 13 residues. V lost 4 bases to trimming and J lost 3 bases, with 7 bases between them. Germline V CDR1 and CDR2: SQVTM, ANQGSEA. TCRbeta library preparation incorporated unique molecular identifiers. A single record per CDR3 protein comes from TCRdb applying MiXCR to the PCR reads. This sample has around 600,000 distinct CDR3 sequences, with around 16% found just once. There are a few counts of this clonotype. This clonotype was obtained from a human donor who donated a stem cell graft to a child with acute myeloid leukemia. V is TRBV29-1 and J is TRBJ2-6, with D hard to call. The source was PBMCs from the stem cell graft donor, collected from the stem cell graft. The CDR3 DNA is TGCAGCGTTGGAGGCTTTGGGGCCAACGTCCTGACTTTC. It is translated as CSVGGFGANVLTF.